Presented here are 14 T cell receptor beta chains from one specimen sequenced in a study of neurological immune-mediated disorders. Via MiXCR, TCRdb re-called the 5' RACE reads, giving one row per CDR3 protein. Of about 52,000 distinct CDR3 sequences listed, around 3.5% were seen once; the top ten hold 5% to 7%. Material for sequencing was PBMCs. Receptors were obtained from a man in his fifties or sixties with multiple sclerosis.

Of note for this clonotype: It may be a read error: a sequence one base away is much more abundant. This chain connects TRBV7-6 to TRBJ1-5, with D unclear. The CDR3 runs 15 residues. CDR1 and CDR2 from the germline V gene are SGHVS and FNYEAQ. In nucleotides, the CDR3 is TGTGCCAGCAGCTTTAACGGGGATAGCATTCAGCCCCAGCATTTT. Its protein is CASSFNGDSIQPQHF.

This clonotype was counted many times. The CDR3 reads CSAGPGSGVRELFF. CDR3 coding DNA: TGCAGTGCTGGACCAGGAAGTGGCGTTCGGGAGCTGTTTTTT. V usage is TRBV20-1 and J usage is TRBJ2-2; D is unclear. Trimming took 5 bases from V and 9 from J, leaving 19 bases between them. This CDR3 is built from 14 residues. In germline, CDR1 is DFQATT, CDR2 SNEGSKA (reference sequence).

This clonotype was counted at least ten times. V is TRBV10-3 and J is TRBJ2-3, with 12 positions matching TRBD2. Germline V gives CDR1 ENHRY, CDR2 SYGVKD. The CDR3 sequence is 17 residues long. Germline trimming cut 0 bases from V and 3 bases from J; bases unmatched to any gene: 4. The CDR3 coding sequence is TGTGCCATCAGTGAGTCGACTAGCGGGGGTTATACAGATACGCAGTATTTT. Amino acid sequence: CAISESTSGGYTDTQYF.

Ten or more counts support this clonotype. In nucleotides, the CDR3 is TGCAGTTCGGGACTAGCGGCGAACACAGATACGCAGTATTTT. This translates into CSSGLAANTDTQYF. V usage is TRBV20-1 and J usage is TRBJ2-3, with 11 bases aligning to TRBD2. CDR3 size: 14 residues. Trimming took 8 bases from V and 2 from J; bases not matched to a gene: 6. Germline values: CDR1 DFQATT, CDR2 SNEGSKA (reference sequence).

The rearrangement joins TRBV20-1 to TRBJ2-3; D possibly corresponds to TRBD1 (6 bases). The CDR3 covers 13 residues. Trimming stripped 3 bases from V and 2 bases from J, with 9 bases between. Germline V CDR1 and CDR2: DFQATT, SNEGSKA (reference sequence). The CDR3 DNA sequence: TGCAGTGCTAGCCAGGGGTTCACAGATACGCAGTATTTT. Encoded protein: CSASQGFTDTQYF.

This clonotype was observed many times. V gene TRBV5-1 combines with J gene TRBJ1-5, with 7 positions matching TRBD1. Germline CDR1 and CDR2: SGHRS and YFSETQ. CDR3 length: 14 amino acids. After removal of 3 bases from V and 5 bases from J, the junction contained 5 bases not matched to a gene. The CDR3 protein is CASSWGTEDQPQHF. DNA of the CDR3: TGCGCCAGCAGCTGGGGGACAGAGGATCAGCCCCAGCATTTT.

This clonotype came up many times. The chain couples TRBV2 to TRBJ2-2, with TRBD1 matching over 8 bases. The V gene end was trimmed by 3 bases and the J gene end by 2 bases; junction bases not matched to a gene: 5. The germline gives CDR1 SNHLY, CDR2 FYNNEI. The CDR3 length is 16 residues. The CDR3 sequence is CASSEGQALNTGELFF. The CDR3 DNA follows: TGTGCCAGCAGTGAGGGACAGGCCCTAAACACCGGGGAGCTGTTTTTT.

This clonotype has ten or more counts. The V and J genes are TRBV10-3 and TRBJ2-1, with D perhaps matching TRBD2 (5 bases). Germline V gives CDR1 ENHRY, CDR2 SYGVKD. Trimming shortened V by 3 bases and J by 3 bases, and 18 bases separated the two germline ends. The CDR3 totals 17 residues. The DNA of the CDR3 is TGTGCCATCAGTGACCGGGCTAGCTCAGACCGCTACAATGAGCAGTTCTTC. Translated, it gives CAISDRASSDRYNEQFF.

There are many counts of this clonotype. This chain uses TRBV25-1 with TRBJ2-3; D ambiguous. Germline V lookup: CDR1 MGHDK, CDR2 SYGVNS. V dropped 10 bases and J dropped 3 bases, with 14 bases sitting between them. The CDR3 is 13 amino acids. The CDR3 loop is CATQRGVTDTQYF. CDR3 in DNA: TGTGCCACCCAAAGAGGAGTAACAGATACGCAGTATTTT.

This clonotype was recorded many times. The V gene is TRBV2, the J gene TRBJ1-6, with D possibly being TRBD1 (5 bases). Germline V gives CDR1 SNHLY, CDR2 FYNNEI. This CDR3 is built from 16 residues. V dropped 6 bases and J dropped 9 bases, with 21 bases sitting between them. In DNA, the CDR3 is TGTGCCAGCAGCACTACCCCCCCAGGGAGGCGTTCACCCCTCCACTTT. This gives the protein CASSTTPPGRRSPLHF.

Only a few counts were recorded for this clonotype. The chain has TRBV5-1 and TRBJ2-7; D ambiguous. The V gene's germline CDR1 is SGHRS and CDR2 YFSETQ. This CDR3 has 13 residues. V was cut by 2 bases and J by 3 bases, with 9 bases left in between. As DNA, the CDR3 is TGCGCCAGCAGCTTAGGCGGAATCTACGAGCAGTACTTC. This codes for CASSLGGIYEQYF.

This clonotype was detected ten times or more. The rearrangement links TRBV5-1 to TRBJ2-2; D might be TRBD2 (7 bases). The germline CDR1 and CDR2 sequences are SGHRS and YFSETQ. CDR3 length equals 15 residues. V lost 0 bases and J 6 bases, leaving 12 bases between the germline ends. The DNA for the CDR3 is TGCGCCAGCAGCTTGGCGGGGGGCGGCTCCGGGGAGCTGTTTTTT. As protein: CASSLAGGGSGELFF. The full variable domain, rest sourced from reference TRBV5-1 and TRBJ2-2, is KAGVTQTPRYLIKTRGQQVTLSCSPISGHRSVSWYQQTPGQGLQFLFEYFSETQRNKGNFPGRFSGRQFSNSRSEMNVSTLELGDSALYLCASSLAGGGSGELFFGEGSRLTVL.

This clonotype was counted ten times or more. The CDR3 is CSASPGGPKDTQYF. DNA of the CDR3: TGCAGTGCCTCTCCGGGAGGGCCCAAAGATACGCAGTATTTT. The J gene is TRBJ2-3, the V gene TRBV20-1; 8 nucleotides line up with TRBD2. The CDR3 extends over 14 amino acids. The junction had 10 bases not matched to a gene; V was cut back by 6 bases and J by 5 bases. Germline lookup yields CDR1 DFQATT and CDR2 SNEGSKA (reference sequence).

This clonotype was recorded at least ten times. The chain links TRBV6-1 to TRBJ2-7, with D possibly matching TRBD1 (6 bases). CDR3 size: 15 residues. Germline V gene data show CDR1 as MNHNS and CDR2 as SASEGT. The V end was cut by 3 bases, the J end by 2 bases, with 14 bases between. CDR3 bases: TGTGCCAGCAGTGACCCAGGGGTGGTACCCTACGAGCAGTACTTC. Its protein product is CASSDPGVVPYEQYF.